Listed below are T cell receptor beta chains from one sample, sequenced in a study of blood T cell repertoires in COVID-19. Here immunoSEQ multiplex PCR was the method, and the copy in TCRdb shows in-frame clones only, minus some. The table shows around 320,000 clones, with 90% occurring only once. Sequencing was performed on PBMCs or T cells enriched from blood (not recorded which). The receptors shown here come from a young woman who had been exposed to COVID-19. Both conserved end residues are part of each CDR3. The D gene is left open where the match is weak. Only part of the rows carry a size: once, few, many, or a class if the clone is expanded.

clone_size,d_call,j_call,v_call,cdr3_nt,cdr3_aa
NA,NA,TRBJ2-5,TRBV7-9,TGTGCCAGCAGCAACCAGGGGCGCCAAGAGACCCAGTACTTC,CASSNQGRQETQYF
NA,NA,TRBJ2-1,TRBV29-1,TGCAGCGCCCCGAGCGGGTGGAACAATGAGCAGTTCTTC,CSAPSGWNNEQFF
NA,TRBD1,TRBJ2-3,TRBV29-1,TGCAGCGTGACCGGACAGGGGGGCACAGATACGCAGTATTTT,CSVTGQGGTDTQYF
NA,TRBD2,TRBJ2-7,TRBV7-2,TGTGCCACCAGACGGGGGGGCGGCGGGGCCTACGAGCAGTACTTC,CATRRGGGGAYEQYF
once,NA,TRBJ1-2,TRBV3-1/TRBV3-2,TGTGCCAGCAGCCAGGGAGTTTGGGATGGCTACACCTTC,CASSQGVWDGYTF
NA,TRBD1,TRBJ1-2,TRBV10-3,TGTGCCATCAGCACTGACAGGGGGCAAGGCTACACCTTC,CAISTDRGQGYTF
NA,NA,TRBJ1-5,TRBV10-3,TGTGCCACCAGGGATCTACAGGGCCCCAATCAGCCCCAGCATTTT,CATRDLQGPNQPQHF
NA,NA,TRBJ1-2,TRBV9,TGTGCCAGCAGCGTAGGTATAGCCTCTAACTATGGCTACACCTTC,CASSVGIASNYGYTF
NA,NA,TRBJ1-4,TRBV11-1,TGTGCCAGCAGCTTGGGGCATAATGAAAAACTGTTTTTT,CASSLGHNEKLFF
NA,TRBD1,TRBJ1-3,TRBV7-9,TGTGCCAGCAGCTTAGCGACAGGGAGGGGAAACACCATATATTTT,CASSLATGRGNTIYF
NA,TRBD1,TRBJ1-1,TRBV6-5,TGTGCCAGCAGTTACGACAGGGTTGAAGCTTTCTTT,CASSYDRVEAFF
NA,TRBD1,TRBJ2-2,TRBV11-2,TGTGCCAGCAGCTTAGAGCCGGGACAGGGGTGGAGCGGGGAGCTGTTTTTT,CASSLEPGQGWSGELFF
NA,TRBD2,TRBJ2-3,TRBV4-2,TGTGCCAGCAGCCAAGATGGCGGGGGGGCCCCCCAAGATACGCAGTATTTT,CASSQDGGGAPQDTQYF